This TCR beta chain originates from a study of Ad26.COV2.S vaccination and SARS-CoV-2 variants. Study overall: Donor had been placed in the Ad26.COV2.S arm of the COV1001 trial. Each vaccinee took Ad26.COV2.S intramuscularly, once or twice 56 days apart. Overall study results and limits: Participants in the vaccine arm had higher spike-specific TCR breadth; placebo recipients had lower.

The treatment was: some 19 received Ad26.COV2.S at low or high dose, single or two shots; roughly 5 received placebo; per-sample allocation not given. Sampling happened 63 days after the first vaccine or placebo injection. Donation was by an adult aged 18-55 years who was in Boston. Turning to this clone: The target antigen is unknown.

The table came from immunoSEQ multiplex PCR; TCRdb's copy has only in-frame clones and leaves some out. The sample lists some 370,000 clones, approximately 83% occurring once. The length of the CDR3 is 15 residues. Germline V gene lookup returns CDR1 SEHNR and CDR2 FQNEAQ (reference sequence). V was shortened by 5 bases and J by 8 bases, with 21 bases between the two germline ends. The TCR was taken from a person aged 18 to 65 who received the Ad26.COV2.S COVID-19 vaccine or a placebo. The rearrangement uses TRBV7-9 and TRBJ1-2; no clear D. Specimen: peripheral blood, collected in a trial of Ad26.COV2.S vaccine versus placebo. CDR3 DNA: TGTGCCAGCAGCCCCGGTAGCCAATCTCTATCCGGCTACACCTTC. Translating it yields CASSPGSQSLSGYTF.